These 30 T cell receptor beta chains came from one sample sequenced in a study of T cell repertoires in cytomegalovirus infection. TCRdb redid the calling of the reads with MiXCR, one entry per CDR3 protein. The sample yields about 310,000 distinct CDR3 sequences, 9.6% seen once. What was sequenced was PBMCs. The receptors derive from a human donor in good health (CMV status not recorded). Some clones in this sample may be carry-over from other donors' samples.

There are many counts of this clonotype. This sequence joins TRBV6-2 or TRBV6-3 and TRBJ1-1; D unclear. The CDR3 runs to 14 residues. In germline, CDR1 is MNHEY, CDR2 SVGEGT. Trimming left V 4 bases short and J 3 bases short, with 12 bases between. The CDR3, as DNA: TGTGCCAGCAGTTCCCACTCTGGGGACACTGAAGCTTTCTTT. Its protein product is CASSSHSGDTEAFF.

The chain is built from TRBV13 and TRBJ2-6, with D perhaps given as TRBD1 or TRBD2 (5 bases each). The CDR3 runs to 15 residues. V was clipped by 8 bases and J by 4 bases, with 15 bases between them. Germline V gene data show CDR1 as PRHDT and CDR2 as FYEKMQ (reference sequence). The CDR3 coding sequence is TGTGCCAGCCCTTTGGGACCGAGGGGGGCCAACGTCCTGACTTTC. It translates to CASPLGPRGANVLTF. The full variable domain, its missing parts supplied by reference TRBV13 and TRBJ2-6, is AAGVIQSPRHLIKEKRETATLKCYPIPRHDTVYWYQQGPGQDPQFLISFYEKMQSDKGSIPDRFSAQQFSDYHSELNMSSLELGDSALYFCASPLGPRGANVLTFGAGSRLTVL.

This clonotype was recorded many times. The chain is built from TRBV6-6 and TRBJ2-5, with 12 positions matching TRBD2. The CDR3 is made up of 17 amino acids. CDR1 and CDR2 (germline): MNHNY, SVGAGI (reference sequence). Losses at the gene ends were 5 bases for V and 1 base for J; bases not matched to a gene: 8. This CDR3 reads CASSKTPGLAGQETQYF. CDR3 nucleotides: TGTGCCAGCAGTAAGACTCCGGGACTAGCGGGCCAAGAGACCCAGTACTTC.

This clonotype was detected many times. This chain uses TRBV6-2 or TRBV6-3 with TRBJ2-5, with D perhaps TRBD2 (5 bases). V gave up 7 bases and J gave up 9 bases, with 12 bases separating them. This CDR3 is 11 amino acids long. Per the germline V gene, CDR1 is MNHEY and CDR2 is SVGEGT. CDR3 nucleotide sequence: TGTGCCAGCAACGATGCCGGGGCCCAGTACTTC. This gives the protein CASNDAGAQYF.

This clonotype was seen a few times. The V call is TRBV6-2 or TRBV6-3, the J call TRBJ1-5, with 9 bases aligning to TRBD1. The ends lost 6 bases at V and 4 bases at J; junction bases unmatched: 7. This CDR3 is built from 15 residues. CDR1 MNHEY and CDR2 SVGEGT come from the germline V gene. The CDR3 sequence is CASSLLGTGNQPQHF. The CDR3 DNA follows: TGTGCCAGCAGCCTCCTCGGGACAGGGAATCAGCCCCAGCATTTT.

This clonotype was counted ten times or more. This chain joins TRBV28 and TRBJ2-2, with unresolved D. The CDR3 sequence is 14 residues long. Germline CDR1 MDHEN, CDR2 SYDVKM. Trimming removed 7 bases from V and 2 bases from J, with 11 bases in between. The CDR3 DNA reads TGTGCCAGCAAGTCTAGGGCTAACACCGGGGAGCTGTTTTTT. Its protein product is CASKSRANTGELFF.

This clonotype has at least ten counts. J is TRBJ2-5 and V is TRBV6-2 or TRBV6-3, with TRBD1 matching over 8 bases. Losses at the gene ends were 2 bases for V and 5 bases for J; bases not matched to a gene: 7. The CDR3 runs 15 residues. Looked up from germline, CDR1 is MNHEY and CDR2 is SVGEGT. The CDR3 DNA follows: TGTGCCAGCAGTTACGTCAGGGGGCGTCAGGAGACCCAGTACTTC. Its translation: CASSYVRGRQETQYF.

Remarks on this clonotype: This may come from a read error, since a much larger clone is one base off. This sequence joins TRBV10-3 and TRBJ2-1; D ambiguous. The CDR3 spans 12 residues. Germline values: CDR1 ENHRY, CDR2 SYGVKD. Trimming removed 6 bases at V and 8 bases at J, with 11 bases between. The CDR3 sequence: CAIRRSSHEQFF. The CDR3 coding sequence is TGTGCCATCAGGCGGTCAAGCCATGAGCAGTTCTTC.

This clonotype was picked up a small number of times. The chain employs TRBV15 and TRBJ2-7; no reliable D call. V shed 1 base and J shed 3 bases, with 7 bases lying between them. The CDR3 runs to 13 residues. Germline CDR1 and CDR2: LNHNV and YYDKDF (reference sequence). The CDR3 sequence is CATSRGKGYEQYF. Here the CDR3 DNA reads TGTGCCACCAGCAGAGGAAAGGGCTACGAGCAGTACTTC.

The genes are TRBV10-3 and TRBJ2-1; the D call may be TRBD1 or TRBD2 (5 bases each). With 0 bases removed from V and 4 bases from J, the gap between germline ends came to 10 bases. This CDR3 has 15 residues. CDR1 is ENHRY, CDR2 SYGVKD, per germline. The CDR3: CAISESRDGYNEQFF. For the CDR3, the DNA is TGTGCCATCAGTGAGTCCCGGGACGGATACAATGAGCAGTTCTTC.

This clonotype was counted ten times or more. V and J are TRBV20-1 and TRBJ2-5, with no clear D. The V gene's germline CDR1 is DFQATT and CDR2 SNEGSKA (reference sequence). The CDR3 runs to 13 residues. The V end lost 1 base, the J end lost 0 bases, and 6 bases lay between the germline ends. Here the CDR3 reads CSARVLHQETQYF. CDR3 coding DNA: TGCAGTGCTAGAGTCCTACACCAAGAGACCCAGTACTTC.

This clonotype has at least ten counts. CDR3 in DNA: TGTGCCAGCAGTTACGCTAGCGGGGGCCAAGAGACCCAGTACTTC. Its protein is CASSYASGGQETQYF. The V gene is TRBV6-2 or TRBV6-3, the J gene TRBJ2-5, with 10 bases that match TRBD2. In germline, CDR1 is MNHEY, CDR2 SVGEGT. The J segment lost 1 base and the V segment lost 2 bases, leaving 1 base of the junction unmatched. This CDR3 is 15 amino acids long.

The rearrangement uses TRBV29-1 and TRBJ2-3; the D is unclear. Germline V gives CDR1 SQVTM, CDR2 ANQGSEA. The CDR3 sequence is 14 residues long. V dropped 0 bases and J dropped 0 bases, with 7 bases sitting between them. This CDR3 reads CSVEDTGSTDTQYF. DNA for the CDR3: TGCAGCGTTGAAGATACCGGAAGCACAGATACGCAGTATTTT.

Remarks on this clonotype: At one end, the junction sequence differs from germline, possibly due to a read error. This chain uses TRBV2 with TRBJ2-4; D not resolved. Germline V gene sequence: CDR1 SNHLY, CDR2 FYNNEI. CDR3 length: 14 amino acids. CDR3 residues: CASSAVRAKSIQYF. CDR3 bases: TGTGCCAGCAGTGCGGTTAGGGCCAAAAGCATTCAGTACTTC.

At least ten counts were recorded for this clonotype. The genes are TRBV20-1 and TRBJ2-3, with 11 nucleotides matching TRBD2. Trimming at V came to 4 bases and at J to 4 bases, leaving 4 bases not matched to a gene. The V gene's germline CDR1 is DFQATT and CDR2 SNEGSKA (reference sequence). The CDR3 is 14 residues long. CDR3 in amino acids: CSAISGGAADTQYF. The CDR3 DNA is TGCAGTGCTATTAGCGGGGGGGCCGCAGATACGCAGTATTTT.

The sample holds a few counts of this clonotype. The rearrangement joins TRBV20-1 to TRBJ2-7; the D is unclear. Trimming shortened V by 5 bases and J by 3 bases, and 20 bases separated the two germline ends. Germline lookup yields CDR1 DFQATT and CDR2 SNEGSKA (reference sequence). This CDR3 has 15 amino acids. CDR3 in DNA: TGCAGTGCTCGAAAACATCAAAGCACCTTCTACGAGCAGTACTTC. Translated: CSARKHQSTFYEQYF.

In this sample, this clonotype turned up many times. This chain uses TRBV7-8 with TRBJ2-3; TRBD2 is a possible D gene (6 bases). V shed 6 bases and J shed 6 bases, with 16 bases lying between them. The CDR3 contains 14 residues. Looked up from germline, CDR1 is SGHVS and CDR2 is FQNEAQ. As DNA, the CDR3 is TGTGCCAGCAGTTGGAGGCGGGAATTGGATACGCAGTATTTT. This translates into CASSWRRELDTQYF.

The chain links TRBV29-1 to TRBJ1-1, with D hard to call. Trimming cost V 2 bases and J 10 bases, with 14 bases left between them. Germline V gene lookup returns CDR1 SQVTM and CDR2 ANQGSEA. This CDR3 has 12 residues. The CDR3 sequence: CSVENVLVGAFF. The CDR3 DNA reads as TGCAGCGTTGAAAACGTCCTCGTCGGAGCTTTCTTT.

There are many counts of this clonotype. The chain joins TRBV6-2 or TRBV6-3 to TRBJ1-6; D call uncertain. There are 15 residues in the CDR3. Trimming stripped 3 bases from V and 0 bases from J, with 6 bases between. Germline V gives CDR1 MNHEY, CDR2 SVGEGT. CDR3 in DNA: TGTGCCAGCAGTTATGGAAGCTCCTATAATTCACCCCTCCACTTT. Protein product: CASSYGSSYNSPLHF.

This clonotype has a handful of counts. The chain recombines TRBV29-1 with TRBJ1-2; 7 bases are a match to TRBD1. Germline trimming cut 5 bases from V and 4 bases from J; bases unmatched to any gene: 7. The CDR3 consists of 13 residues. The germline gives CDR1 SQVTM, CDR2 ANQGSEA. CDR3 DNA sequence: TGCAGCGTTCAGGGGGGGATTGGCTATGGCTACACCTTC. Protein product: CSVQGGIGYGYTF.

This clonotype was counted a few times. The chain's CDR3 is CASSLVRTSGVPETQYF. The CDR3 nucleotides are TGTGCCAGCAGCTTAGTCCGAACTAGCGGGGTCCCTGAGACCCAGTACTTC. V gene TRBV7-2 combines with J gene TRBJ2-5; the match to TRBD2 covers 10 bases. CDR1 is SGHTA and CDR2 is FQGNSA in the germline V gene. CDR3 size: 17 residues. V shed 1 base, J shed 5 bases, and the junction held 10 bases outside the gene matches.

This clonotype was seen repeatedly, ten times or more. This chain connects TRBV7-2 to TRBJ2-1, with TRBD2 matching over 8 bases. Germline V gives CDR1 SGHTA, CDR2 FQGNSA. The CDR3 is 13 residues long. J gave up 16 bases and V 5 bases, and 13 bases lay outside the gene matches. CDR3 bases: TGTGCCAGCAGCCTAATAAACCGGGGGGGGGACTTCTTC. Translation: CASSLINRGGDFF.

This clonotype was observed a handful of times. The J gene is TRBJ2-7, the V gene TRBV19; D possibly corresponds to TRBD1 (6 bases). This CDR3 has 12 amino acids. V was clipped by 3 bases and J by 6 bases, with 9 bases between them. Germline V CDR1 and CDR2: LNHDA, SQIVND (reference sequence). The CDR3 DNA reads as TGTGCCAGTAGTATCGGCAGGGGCGAGCAGTACTTC. Encoded protein: CASSIGRGEQYF.

In this sample, this clonotype turned up many times. The chain has TRBV28 and TRBJ2-2; D not certain. Per the germline V gene, CDR1 is MDHEN and CDR2 is SYDVKM. CDR3 length equals 15 residues. Trimming took off 8 bases at V and 0 bases at J, with 13 bases between the two ends. The CDR3 spells CASHSWAANTGELFF. In nucleotides, the CDR3 is TGTGCCAGCCACTCCTGGGCAGCGAACACCGGGGAGCTGTTTTTT.

A word on this clonotype: Given a much more abundant clone one base away, this may be a read error. The gene calls are TRBV3-1 and TRBJ2-1, with TRBD2 matching 11 bases. Looked up from germline, CDR1 is LGHDT and CDR2 is YNNKEL (reference sequence). The CDR3 totals 15 residues. CDR3 DNA: TGTACCAGCAGCTTGACTAGCGGGGAGTACAATGAGCAGTTCTTC. Protein product: CTSSLTSGEYNEQFF.

This clonotype was found many times. The chain joins TRBV20-1 to TRBJ1-1; unclear D gene. The ends were cut back, 5 bases at V and 4 bases at J, with 8 bases in the middle. CDR1 is DFQATT and CDR2 is SNEGSKA in the germline V gene (reference sequence). The CDR3 has 11 amino acids. In DNA form, the CDR3 reads TGCAGTGCTGCCCGAGGCACTGAAGCTTTCTTT. Its translation: CSAARGTEAFF.

This clonotype was observed many times. J is TRBJ2-7 and V is TRBV5-1; D is unresolved. CDR1 and CDR2 (germline): SGHRS, YFSETQ. The CDR3 spans 15 residues. V lost 4 bases and J 3 bases, leaving 17 bases between the germline ends. In DNA, the CDR3 is TGCGCCAGCAGCCCGGACCAATCCCTCTTCTACGAGCAGTACGTC. This sequence encodes CASSPDQSLFYEQYV.

In this sample, this clonotype turned up many times. J is TRBJ1-1 and V is TRBV11-1; D ambiguous. The CDR3 totals 15 residues. V was trimmed by 5 bases and J by 1 base, leaving 14 bases between them. Germline V gives CDR1 SGHAT, CDR2 FQDESV (reference sequence). CDR3 region: CASSAPGWRNTEAFF. CDR3 coding DNA: TGTGCCAGCAGCGCCCCCGGGTGGAGGAACACTGAAGCTTTCTTT.

This clonotype showed up many times. The V and J genes are TRBV15 and TRBJ1-1; D remains ambiguous. This CDR3 spans 15 amino acids. Germline CDR1 and CDR2: LNHNV and YYDKDF (reference sequence). V lost 1 base to trimming and J lost 1 base, with 10 bases between them. CDR3 bases: TGTGCCACCAGCAGAGCCGGGCGGACGAACACTGAAGCTTTCTTT. This gives the protein CATSRAGRTNTEAFF.

Ten or more counts support this clonotype. This chain links TRBV6-6 with TRBJ1-5; D possibly corresponds to TRBD1 (5 bases). The germline V gene encodes CDR1 MNHNY and CDR2 SVGAGI (reference sequence). V gave up 7 bases and J gave up 1 base, with 20 bases separating them. The CDR3 extends over 17 amino acids. Here the CDR3 DNA reads TGTGCCAGCACCTGGGGGGGGGGTCAATCGAGCAATCAGCCCCAGCATTTT. Its translation: CASTWGGGQSSNQPQHF.